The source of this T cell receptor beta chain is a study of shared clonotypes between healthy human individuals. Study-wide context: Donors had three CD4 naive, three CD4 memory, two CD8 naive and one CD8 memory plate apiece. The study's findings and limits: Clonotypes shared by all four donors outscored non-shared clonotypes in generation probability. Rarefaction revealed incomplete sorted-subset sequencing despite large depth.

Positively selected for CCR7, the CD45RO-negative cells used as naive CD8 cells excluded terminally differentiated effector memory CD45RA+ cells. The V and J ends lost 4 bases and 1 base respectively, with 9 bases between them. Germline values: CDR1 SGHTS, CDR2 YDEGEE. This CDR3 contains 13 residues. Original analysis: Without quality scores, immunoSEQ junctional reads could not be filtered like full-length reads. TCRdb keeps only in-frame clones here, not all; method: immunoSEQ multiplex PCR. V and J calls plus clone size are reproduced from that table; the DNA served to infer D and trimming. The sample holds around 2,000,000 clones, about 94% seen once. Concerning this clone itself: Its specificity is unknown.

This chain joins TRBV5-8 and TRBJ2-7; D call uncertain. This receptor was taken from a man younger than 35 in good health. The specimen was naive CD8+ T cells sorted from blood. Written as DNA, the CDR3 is TGTGCCAGCAGCGGCAGGTCATCCTACGAGCAGTACTTC. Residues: CASSGRSSYEQYF.